The next 4 T cell receptor beta chains were all read from a single sample in a study of early T cells in non-severe SARS-CoV-2 infection. TCRdb re-called the 5' RACE reads through MiXCR, storing one row per CDR3 protein. The repertoire holds about 49,000 distinct CDR3 sequences, with about 4.6% as singletons. The sequencing input was whole blood. These receptors were taken from an adult who was a healthcare worker with PCR-confirmed SARS-CoV-2 infection or an uninfected control (not recorded which).

V is TRBV30 and J is TRBJ2-3, with 13 nucleotides matching TRBD2. The CDR3 loop spans 15 amino acids. The V segment lost 1 base and the J segment 8 bases; nucleotides outside the gene matches: 6. Germline values: CDR1 GTSNPN, CDR2 SVGIG (reference sequence). The DNA of the CDR3 is TGTGCCTGGAGTGGGACTAGCGGGAGTCGCGTTACGCAGTATTTT. It translates to CAWSGTSGSRVTQYF.

The chain carries TRBV5-1 and TRBJ1-1; D remains ambiguous. Germline CDR1 SGHRS, CDR2 YFSETQ. There are 14 residues in the CDR3. V gave up 4 bases and J gave up 4 bases, with 14 bases separating them. The CDR3 nucleotides read TGCGCCAGCAGCCCAGGACCCATTGGCACTGAAGCTTTCTTT. It translates to CASSPGPIGTEAFF.

There are a few counts of this clonotype. The J gene is TRBJ2-6, the V gene TRBV19; D is ambiguous. CDR1 and CDR2 (germline): LNHDA, SQIVND (reference sequence). V lost 6 bases, J lost 0 bases, and 15 bases lay in between. This CDR3 contains 17 residues. For the CDR3, the DNA is TGTGCCAGTAGATATACATACCCGAGCTCTGGGGCCAACGTCCTGACTTTC. As protein: CASRYTYPSSGANVLTF.

This clonotype occurred many times. The chain recombines TRBV6-1 with TRBJ1-5; perhaps TRBD1 as D (6 bases). The ends were cut back, 5 bases at V and 4 bases at J, with 15 bases in the middle. The CDR3 totals 15 residues. Germline assignment: CDR1 MNHNS and CDR2 SASEGT. CDR3 residues: CASSWGPGSNQPQHF. The CDR3 nucleotides read TGTGCCAGCAGTTGGGGGCCAGGGTCGAATCAGCCCCAGCATTTT.